This TCR beta chain was captured in a study of graft-versus-host responses after intestinal transplantation. Study-level information: Each patient got anti-thymocyte globulin induction, then tacrolimus and steroids for about 3 years. The study, taken as a whole, reports: Declines in HvG clones occurring early post-transplant were associated with peak circulating GvH clone levels. GvH clones surfaced in recipient marrow, some emerging earlier in ileum or blood.

As concerns this clone: As yet, its antigen is unknown.

The repertoire was sequenced with immunoSEQ multiplex PCR; TCRdb's copy has only in-frame clones and lacks some. This table has some 87,000 clones, 80% to 95% appearing once. The CDR3 covers 16 residues. The V segment lost 2 bases and the J segment 1 base; nucleotides outside the gene matches: 8. Germline assignment: CDR1 MDHEN and CDR2 SYDVKM. The sample was unstimulated CD4+ T cells sorted from spleen or lymph node cells, taken before intestinal transplant. V is TRBV28 and J is TRBJ2-7, with 7 positions matching TRBD2. The receptor's source is a human donor who received an intestinal transplant. The CDR3, as DNA: TGTGCCAGCAGTTTACCAACTAGCGAGAGGTCCTACGAGCAGTACTTC. Encoded protein: CASSLPTSERSYEQYF.